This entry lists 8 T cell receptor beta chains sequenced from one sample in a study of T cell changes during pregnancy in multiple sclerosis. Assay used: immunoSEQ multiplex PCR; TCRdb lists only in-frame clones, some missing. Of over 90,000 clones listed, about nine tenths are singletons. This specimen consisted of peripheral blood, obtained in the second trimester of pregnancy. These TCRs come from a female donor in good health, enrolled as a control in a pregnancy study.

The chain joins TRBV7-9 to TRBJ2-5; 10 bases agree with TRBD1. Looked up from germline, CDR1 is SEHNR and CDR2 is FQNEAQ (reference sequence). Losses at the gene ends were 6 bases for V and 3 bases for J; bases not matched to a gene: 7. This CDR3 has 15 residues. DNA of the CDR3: TGTGCCAGCAGGGACTCCGGGACAGGGGAAGAGACCCAGTACTTC. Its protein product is CASRDSGTGEETQYF.

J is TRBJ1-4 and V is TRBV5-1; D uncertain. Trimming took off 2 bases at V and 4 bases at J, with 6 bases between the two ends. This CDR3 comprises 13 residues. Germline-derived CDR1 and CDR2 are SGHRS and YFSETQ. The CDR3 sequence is CASSFSSNEKLFF. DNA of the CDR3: TGCGCCAGCAGCTTTTCCAGTAATGAAAAACTGTTTTTT.

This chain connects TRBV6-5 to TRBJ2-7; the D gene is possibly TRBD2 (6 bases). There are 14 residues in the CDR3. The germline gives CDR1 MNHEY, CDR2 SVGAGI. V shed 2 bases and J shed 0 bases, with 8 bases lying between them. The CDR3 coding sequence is TGTGCCAGCAGTTACGGGAGGAGCTCCTACGAGCAGTACTTC. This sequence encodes CASSYGRSSYEQYF.

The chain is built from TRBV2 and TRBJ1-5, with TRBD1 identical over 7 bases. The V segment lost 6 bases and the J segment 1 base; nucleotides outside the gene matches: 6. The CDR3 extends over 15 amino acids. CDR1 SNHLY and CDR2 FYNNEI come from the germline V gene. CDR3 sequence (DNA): TGTGCCAGCAGGAGACTACAGGGGAGCAATCAGCCCCAGCATTTT. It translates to CASRRLQGSNQPQHF.

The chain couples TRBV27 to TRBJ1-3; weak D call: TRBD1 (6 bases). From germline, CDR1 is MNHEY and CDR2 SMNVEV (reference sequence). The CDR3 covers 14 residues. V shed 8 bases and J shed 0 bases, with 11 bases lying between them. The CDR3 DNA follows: TGTGCCAGCTCCGACAGGAGCTCTGGAAACACCATATATTTT. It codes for CASSDRSSGNTIYF.

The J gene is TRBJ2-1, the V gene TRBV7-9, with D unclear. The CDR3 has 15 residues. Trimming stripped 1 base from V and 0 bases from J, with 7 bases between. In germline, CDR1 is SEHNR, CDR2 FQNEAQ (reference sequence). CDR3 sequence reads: CASSLVRSSYNEQFF. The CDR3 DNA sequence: TGTGCCAGCAGCTTAGTACGCAGCTCCTACAATGAGCAGTTCTTC.

CDR3 region: CASSPLRQGRETQYF. CDR3 coding DNA: TGCGCCAGCAGCCCCCTGCGGCAGGGTAGAGAGACCCAGTACTTC. The chain joins TRBV5-1 to TRBJ2-5; D may be TRBD1 (5 bases). Germline-derived CDR1 and CDR2 are SGHRS and YFSETQ. The CDR3 length is 15 residues. V dropped 4 bases and J dropped 4 bases, with 17 bases sitting between them.

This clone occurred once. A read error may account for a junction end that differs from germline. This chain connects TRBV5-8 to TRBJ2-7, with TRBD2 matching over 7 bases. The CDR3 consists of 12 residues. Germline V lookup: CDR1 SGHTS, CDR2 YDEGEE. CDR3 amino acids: CASSLRDYQQYF. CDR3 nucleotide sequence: TGTGCCAGCAGCTTACGGGACTACCAGCAGTACTTC.